Presented here are 25 T cell receptor beta chains from one specimen sequenced in a study of identical twins (dated by TCRdb to 2016 to 2017). Libraries came from 5' RACE. Sequencer: Illumina HiSeq 2000. TCRdb redid the processing of the public reads, applying fastp at Q25 and MiXCR, and retained in-frame beta chains. Rows with a matching CDR3 protein are joined into one entry that keeps the most common DNA and genes. For this sample the table gives 1.5 million to 2 million distinct CDR3 sequences, of which less than 35% were detected only once. Together, the top ten hold roughly 0.3% of the sample. The source material was cord blood. The receptors were gathered from a newborn girl in good health.

This chain joins TRBV20-1 and TRBJ1-2, with 9 bases aligning to TRBD1. Germline CDR1 is DFQATT and CDR2 is SNEGSKA (reference sequence). The CDR3 spans 14 residues. V dropped 2 bases and J dropped 4; count of bases not matched to a gene: 5. CDR3 loop: CSARPTTGGYGYTF. In nucleotides, the CDR3 is TGCAGTGCTAGACCTACGACAGGGGGCTATGGCTACACCTTC.

This clonotype was seen only a few times. This chain links TRBV2 with TRBJ2-1; 10 nucleotides match TRBD2. CDR1 and CDR2 (germline): SNHLY, FYNNEI. The CDR3 runs 13 residues. V dropped 11 bases and J dropped 2; count of bases not matched to a gene: 3. The CDR3 DNA reads TGTGCCGGCACTAGCGGGGCCTACAATGAGCAGTTCTTC. It codes for CAGTSGAYNEQFF.

The CDR3 sequence: CASSLLPRAGAPGELFF. For the CDR3, the DNA is TGCGCCAGCAGCCTATTACCCCGAGCGGGAGCCCCCGGGGAGCTGTTTTTT. This sequence joins TRBV4-1 and TRBJ2-2, with TRBD2 matching 8 bases. The CDR3 runs 17 residues. In germline, CDR1 is MGHRA, CDR2 YSYEKL. V lost 4 bases to trimming and J lost 6 bases; unmatched junction nucleotides: 13.

The rearrangement joins TRBV20-1 to TRBJ2-2; perhaps TRBD2 as D (5 bases). The CDR3 length is 12 residues. The germline gives CDR1 DFQATT, CDR2 SNEGSKA (reference sequence). The CDR3 protein is CKAGSRTGELFF. The CDR3 region has the DNA TGCAAGGCGGGCAGTAGGACCGGGGAGCTGTTTTTT.

The chain uses TRBV3-1 and TRBJ2-1, with 7 nucleotides matching TRBD2. CDR1 and CDR2 from the germline V gene are LGHDT and YNNKEL (reference sequence). The CDR3 has 14 amino acids. The J segment lost 4 bases and the V segment lost 5 bases, leaving 5 bases of the junction unmatched. This CDR3 reads CASSTRTRYNEQFF. DNA for the CDR3: TGTGCCAGCAGCACTAGGACTAGATACAATGAGCAGTTCTTC.

The chain carries TRBV25-1 and TRBJ1-2; 7 nucleotides align to TRBD1. Germline V CDR1 and CDR2: MGHDK, SYGVNS. The CDR3 contains 14 residues. The J segment lost 4 bases and the V segment lost 2 bases, leaving 4 bases of the junction unmatched. The CDR3 DNA sequence: TGTGCCAGCAGTGAAGGGGGGACAGCCTATGGCTACACCTTC. Protein sequence: CASSEGGTAYGYTF.

Only a few counts were recorded for this clonotype. The CDR3 nucleotides read TGCGCCAGCAGCTGGTCCAGCGGGGGGGCCAATGAGCAGTTCTTC. Protein product: CASSWSSGGANEQFF. The chain uses TRBV5-1 and TRBJ2-1; TRBD2 agrees at 10 bases. V lost 3 bases and J lost 6; bases outside the gene matches: 6. CDR3 length: 15 amino acids. Looked up from germline, CDR1 is SGHRS and CDR2 is YFSETQ.

V gene TRBV5-1 combines with J gene TRBJ2-3, with D possibly matching TRBD2 (5 bases). V lost 2 bases to trimming and J lost 7 bases, with 11 bases between them. The CDR3 consists of 13 residues. Germline CDR1 reads SGHRS; CDR2 reads YFSETQ. CDR3 sequence: CASSFPGGNTQYF. CDR3 bases: TGCGCCAGCAGCTTTCCAGGAGGAAATACGCAGTATTTT.

V usage is TRBV10-3 and J usage is TRBJ2-5; 9 nucleotides agree with TRBD2. From germline, CDR1 is ENHRY and CDR2 SYGVKD. The CDR3 has 14 amino acids. V trimming: 6 bases; J trimming: 12 bases; junction bases outside the gene matches: 14. CDR3 protein: CAIRPAGGMSPEYF. The CDR3 coding sequence is TGTGCCATCAGACCAGCGGGAGGAATGTCACCTGAGTACTTC.

This rearrangement joins TRBV4-1 to TRBJ2-7; 7 nucleotides agree with TRBD1. V lost 0 bases, J lost 0 bases, and 2 bases stayed unmatched. Germline V gene sequence: CDR1 MGHRA, CDR2 YSYEKL. The CDR3 loop spans 15 amino acids. The CDR3 region is CASSQEDRTSYEQYF. The DNA of the CDR3 is TGCGCCAGCAGCCAAGAGGACAGGACCTCCTACGAGCAGTACTTC.

This clonotype was found a few times. The chain recombines TRBV7-9 with TRBJ2-4, with 8 bases fitting TRBD1. This CDR3 contains 20 residues. Trimming took 1 base from V and 2 from J; bases not matched to a gene: 16. Germline lookup yields CDR1 SEHNR and CDR2 FQNEAQ (reference sequence). The CDR3 is CASSLGEVRRQGKTKNIQYF. The CDR3 DNA is TGTGCCAGCAGCTTAGGAGAGGTTAGGAGACAGGGGAAAACCAAAAACATTCAGTACTTC.

DNA of the CDR3: TGTGCCAGCAGTTTAGACGGGAAGAGCAATCAGCCCCAGCATTTT. The encoded protein is CASSLDGKSNQPQHF. This chain joins TRBV12-3 or TRBV12-4 and TRBJ1-5; D not certain. The CDR3 contains 15 residues. The V end was cut by 1 base, the J end by 1 base, with 8 bases between.

The genes are TRBV6-1 and TRBJ2-2; 7 bases agree with TRBD2. The CDR3 length is 16 residues. Trimming cost V 0 bases and J 3 bases; bases outside gene matches: 4. From germline, CDR1 is MNHNS and CDR2 SASEGT. CDR3 in amino acids: CASSEAAGGYTGELFF. DNA of the CDR3: TGTGCCAGCAGTGAAGCTGCCGGGGGGTACACCGGGGAGCTGTTTTTT.

This clonotype was seen more than once but under ten times. This chain uses TRBV5-1 with TRBJ2-7; either TRBD1 or TRBD2 may supply D (5 bases each). CDR1 and CDR2 from the germline V gene are SGHRS and YFSETQ. Trimming removed 5 bases from V and 4 bases from J, with 19 bases in between. This CDR3 comprises 15 residues. CDR3 DNA sequence: TGCGCCAGCAGTAGTCGGGACCCCAAAGAATACGAGCAGTACTTC. Amino acid sequence: CASSSRDPKEYEQYF.

CDR3 amino acids: CASSYSRGRLYGYTF. The CDR3 nucleotides are TGTGCCAGCAGTTACTCGAGGGGACGGCTCTATGGCTACACCTTC. V gene TRBV6-5 combines with J gene TRBJ1-2; possible D gene TRBD1, 5 bases. Germline V gene sequence: CDR1 MNHEY, CDR2 SVGAGI. V shed 0 bases and J shed 4 bases, with 12 bases lying between them. The CDR3 is 15 amino acids.

The rearrangement links TRBV27 to TRBJ1-6; D gene unclear. Germline CDR1 MNHEY, CDR2 SMNVEV (reference sequence). V lost 0 bases, J lost 0 bases, and 9 bases lay in between. This CDR3 has 17 amino acids. The CDR3 DNA reads as TGTGCCAGCAGTTTATCGTCGGCGGTCTCCTATAATTCACCCCTCCACTTT. This codes for CASSLSSAVSYNSPLHF.

The chain employs TRBV20-1 and TRBJ1-6, with a possible D match to TRBD1 (5 bases). The CDR3 length is 14 residues. The germline V gene has CDR1 DFQATT and CDR2 SNEGSKA (reference sequence). Trimming took off 3 bases at V and 8 bases at J, with 14 bases between the two ends. The CDR3, as DNA: TGCAGTGCTAGCTCGCGGGACGGGTATTCACCCCTCCACTTT. Translation gives CSASSRDGYSPLHF.

This clonotype has just a few counts. This chain joins TRBV3-1 and TRBJ1-1, with D tentatively TRBD1 (5 bases). Trimming cost V 3 bases and J 0 bases, with 8 bases left between them. This CDR3 comprises 14 residues. Germline-derived CDR1 and CDR2 are LGHDT and YNNKEL (reference sequence). The CDR3 loop is CASSHGGLNTEAFF. In DNA, the CDR3 is TGTGCCAGCAGCCATGGGGGTTTGAACACTGAAGCTTTCTTT.

This clonotype was counted only a few times. V gene TRBV28 combines with J gene TRBJ2-7, with D uncertain. This CDR3 is built from 15 residues. The V gene lost 6 bases and the J gene lost 2 bases, with 17 bases spanning the gap. The germline CDR1 and CDR2 sequences are MDHEN and SYDVKM. CDR3 bases: TGTGCCAGCAGCCCTTGGTCCTTTGGGACCTACGAGCAGTACTTC. Translation: CASSPWSFGTYEQYF. Looking up the rest from reference TRBV28 and TRBJ2-7 gives the full variable domain: DVKVTQSSRYLVKRTGEKVFLECVQDMDHENMFWYRQDPGLGLRLIYFSYDVKMKEKGDIPEGYSVSREKKERFSLILESASTNQTSMYLCASSPWSFGTYEQYFGPGTRLTVT.

The V gene is TRBV6-2 or TRBV6-3, the J gene TRBJ2-4; D could derive from TRBD1 or TRBD2 (5 bases each). Germline CDR1 MNHEY, CDR2 SVGEGT. The CDR3 totals 14 residues. Deletions cut 7 bases from V and 4 bases from J, with 14 bases between. The CDR3 DNA is TGTGCCAGCATTGCCTCGGGACGGAAAAACATTCAGTACTTC. Translating it yields CASIASGRKNIQYF.

J is TRBJ2-1 and V is TRBV3-1; the match to TRBD1 covers 7 bases. J lost 3 bases, V lost 3 bases, and 2 bases had no gene match. Germline V gives CDR1 LGHDT, CDR2 YNNKEL (reference sequence). The length of the CDR3 is 14 residues. CDR3 region: CASSQGQHYNEQFF. The CDR3 DNA follows: TGTGCCAGCAGCCAGGGACAGCACTACAATGAGCAGTTCTTC.

Regarding this clonotype: An end of the junction differs from the germline gene, which may be a read error. DNA of the CDR3: TGTGCCAGCAGCCAAGATTTAGCTAGCGGGAGATACGAGCGGTACTTC. Its protein is CASSQDLASGRYERYF. The chain uses TRBV4-2 and TRBJ2-7; 10 nucleotides line up with TRBD2. The CDR3 sequence is 16 residues long. CDR1 and CDR2 (germline): LGHNA, YNFKEQ.

This clonotype occurred a few times. The chain couples TRBV7-2 to TRBJ1-2; a possible D gene is TRBD1 (6 bases). Germline CDR1 SGHTA, CDR2 FQGNSA. The length of the CDR3 is 13 residues. Trimming removed 4 bases from V and 10 bases from J, with 16 bases in between. The CDR3 region is CASSWLGRGAYTF. The CDR3 nucleotides read TGTGCCAGCAGCTGGCTTGGGCGGGGGGCCTACACCTTC.

The rearrangement uses TRBV20-1 and TRBJ1-1; D remains unclear. In germline, CDR1 is DFQATT, CDR2 SNEGSKA (reference sequence). Trimming removed 5 bases from V and 2 bases from J, with 12 bases in between. This CDR3 has 13 amino acids. For the CDR3, the DNA is TGCAGTGCTGGCATAGTGGGAAACACTGAAGCTTTCTTT. Protein sequence: CSAGIVGNTEAFF.

CDR3: CASSDGQLRDKNIQYF. CDR3 coding DNA: TGTGCCAGCAGCGACGGACAGCTGAGGGATAAAAACATTCAGTACTTC. This chain uses TRBV7-9 with TRBJ2-4; D may be TRBD1 (6 bases). CDR1 is SEHNR, CDR2 FQNEAQ, per germline (reference sequence). The CDR3 has 16 amino acids. Deletions cut 5 bases from V and 4 bases from J, with 18 bases between.